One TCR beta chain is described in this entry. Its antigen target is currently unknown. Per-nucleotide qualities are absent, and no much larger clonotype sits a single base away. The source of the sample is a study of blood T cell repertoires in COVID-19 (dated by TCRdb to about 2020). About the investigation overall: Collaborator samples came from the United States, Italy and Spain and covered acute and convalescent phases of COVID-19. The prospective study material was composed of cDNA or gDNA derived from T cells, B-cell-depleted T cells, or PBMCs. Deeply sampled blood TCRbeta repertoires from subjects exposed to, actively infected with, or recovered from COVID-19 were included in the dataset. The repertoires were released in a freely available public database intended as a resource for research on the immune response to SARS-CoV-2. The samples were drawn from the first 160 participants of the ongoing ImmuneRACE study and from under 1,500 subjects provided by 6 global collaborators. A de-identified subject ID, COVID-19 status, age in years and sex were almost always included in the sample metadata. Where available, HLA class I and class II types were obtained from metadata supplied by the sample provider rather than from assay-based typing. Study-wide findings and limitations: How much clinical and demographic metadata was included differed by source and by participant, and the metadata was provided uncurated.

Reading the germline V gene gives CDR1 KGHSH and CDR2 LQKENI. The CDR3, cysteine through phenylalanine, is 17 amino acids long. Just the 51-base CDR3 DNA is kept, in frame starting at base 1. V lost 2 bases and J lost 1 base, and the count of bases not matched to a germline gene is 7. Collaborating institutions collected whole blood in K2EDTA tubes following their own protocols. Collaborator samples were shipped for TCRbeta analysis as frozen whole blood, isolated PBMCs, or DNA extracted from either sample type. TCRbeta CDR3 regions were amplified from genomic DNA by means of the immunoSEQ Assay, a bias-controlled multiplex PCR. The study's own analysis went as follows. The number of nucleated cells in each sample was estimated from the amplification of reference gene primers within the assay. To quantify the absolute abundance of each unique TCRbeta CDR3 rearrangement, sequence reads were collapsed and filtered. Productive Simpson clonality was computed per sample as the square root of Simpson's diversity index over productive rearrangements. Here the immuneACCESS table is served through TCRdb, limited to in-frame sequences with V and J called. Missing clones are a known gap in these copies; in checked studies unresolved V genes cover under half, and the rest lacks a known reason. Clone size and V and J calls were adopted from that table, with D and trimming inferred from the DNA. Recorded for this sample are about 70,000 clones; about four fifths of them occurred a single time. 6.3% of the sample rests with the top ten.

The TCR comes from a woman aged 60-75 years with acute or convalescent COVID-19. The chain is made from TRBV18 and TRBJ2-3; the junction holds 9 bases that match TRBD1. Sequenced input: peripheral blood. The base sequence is TGTGCCAGCTCACCAAAGGGACAGGGACGGGGCACAGATACGCAGTATTTT. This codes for CASSPKGQGRGTDTQYF.